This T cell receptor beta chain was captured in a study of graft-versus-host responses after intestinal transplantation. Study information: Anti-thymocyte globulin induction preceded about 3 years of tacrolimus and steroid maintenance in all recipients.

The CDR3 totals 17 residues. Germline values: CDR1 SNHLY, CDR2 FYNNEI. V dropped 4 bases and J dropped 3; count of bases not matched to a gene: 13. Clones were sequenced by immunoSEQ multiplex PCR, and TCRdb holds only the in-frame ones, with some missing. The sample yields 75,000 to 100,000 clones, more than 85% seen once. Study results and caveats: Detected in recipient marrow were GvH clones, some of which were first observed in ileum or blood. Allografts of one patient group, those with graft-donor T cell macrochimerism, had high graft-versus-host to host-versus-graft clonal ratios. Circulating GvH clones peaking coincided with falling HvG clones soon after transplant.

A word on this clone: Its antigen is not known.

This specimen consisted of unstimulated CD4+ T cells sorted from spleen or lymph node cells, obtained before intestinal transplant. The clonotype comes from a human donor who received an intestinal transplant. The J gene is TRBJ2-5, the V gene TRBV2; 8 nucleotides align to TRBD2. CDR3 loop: CASSGGMAGGPKETQYF. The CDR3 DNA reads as TGTGCCAGCAGTGGGGGTATGGCGGGAGGCCCAAAAGAGACCCAGTACTTC.